This T cell receptor (beta chain) was recovered during a study of glioma-infiltrating T cells. This clonotype showed up many times. Amplification of TCR alpha and beta CDR3 regions from RNA used iRepertoire nested multiplex PCR. One-step reverse transcription and amplification started from roughly 100-400 ng of tissue mRNA or PBMC total RNA. In TCRdb, the multiplex PCR reads were re-called with MiXCR into one record per CDR3 protein. Of fewer than 200,000 distinct CDR3 sequences listed, around 42% are singletons. The CDR3 has 15 amino acids. Germline trimming cut 3 bases from V and 6 bases from J; bases unmatched to any gene: 8. Germline V gene data show CDR1 as MDHEN and CDR2 as SYDVKM.

Specimen: glioma tissue, nonneoplastic brain tissue, or PBMCs (not recorded which). The rearrangement links TRBV28 to TRBJ1-2; 9 nucleotides align to TRBD1. This sequence was found in a human donor with low-grade glioma or glioblastoma, undergoing nonglioma brain surgery, or in good health (not recorded which). The CDR3 sequence is CASSFIGTGKDGYTF. The CDR3 DNA follows: TGTGCCAGCAGTTTCATCGGGACAGGGAAAGATGGCTACACCTTC.